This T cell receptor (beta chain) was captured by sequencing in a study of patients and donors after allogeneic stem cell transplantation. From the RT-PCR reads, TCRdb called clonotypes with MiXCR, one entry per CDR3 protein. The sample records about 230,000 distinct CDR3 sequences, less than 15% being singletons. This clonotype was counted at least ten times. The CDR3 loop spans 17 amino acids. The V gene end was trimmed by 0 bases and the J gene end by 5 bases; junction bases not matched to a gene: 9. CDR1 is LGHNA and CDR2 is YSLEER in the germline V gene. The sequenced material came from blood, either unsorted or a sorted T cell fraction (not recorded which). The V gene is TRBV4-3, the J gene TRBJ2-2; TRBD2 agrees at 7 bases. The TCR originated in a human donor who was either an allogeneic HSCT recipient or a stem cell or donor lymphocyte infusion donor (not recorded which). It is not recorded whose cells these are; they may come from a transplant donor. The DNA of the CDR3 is TGCGCCAGCAGCCAAGAAATCACGGGGGGAGAGACCGGGGAGCTGTTTTTT. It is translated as CASSQEITGGETGELFF.